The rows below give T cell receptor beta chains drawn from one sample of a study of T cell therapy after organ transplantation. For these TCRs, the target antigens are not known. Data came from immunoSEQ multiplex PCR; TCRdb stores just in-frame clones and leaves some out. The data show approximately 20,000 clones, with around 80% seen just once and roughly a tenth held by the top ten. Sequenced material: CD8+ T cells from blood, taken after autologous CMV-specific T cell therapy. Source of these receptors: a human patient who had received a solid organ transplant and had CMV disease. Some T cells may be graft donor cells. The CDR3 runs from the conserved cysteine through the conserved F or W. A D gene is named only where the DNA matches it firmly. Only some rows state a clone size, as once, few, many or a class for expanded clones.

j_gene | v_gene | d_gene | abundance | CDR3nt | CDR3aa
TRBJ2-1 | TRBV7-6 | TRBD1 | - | TGTGCCAGCAGCTCCCGGTTACTCGACAGGGAGACCGACTCCTACAATGAGCAGTTCTTC | CASSSRLLDRETDSYNEQFF
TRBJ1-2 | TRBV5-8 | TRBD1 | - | TGTGCCAGCAGCTTTCGGACAGGGTATGGCTACACCTTC | CASSFRTGYGYTF
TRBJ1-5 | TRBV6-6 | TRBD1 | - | TGTGCCAGCAGTTACTCGAAGGGGGCATGGGCGCCCCAGCATTTT | CASSYSKGAWAPQHF
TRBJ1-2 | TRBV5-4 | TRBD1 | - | TGTGCCAGCAGCTTGGGGCAGGGGGCACGAGGCTACACCTTC | CASSLGQGARGYTF
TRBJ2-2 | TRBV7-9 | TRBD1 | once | TGTGCCAGCAGCCACCCCAGGGGGATAAACACCGGGGAGCTGTTTTTT | CASSHPRGINTGELFF
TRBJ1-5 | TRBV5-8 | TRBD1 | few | TGTGCCAGCAGCTTACAGGGGTATAGCAATCAGCCCCAGCATTTT | CASSLQGYSNQPQHF
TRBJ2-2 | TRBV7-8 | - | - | TGTGCCAGCAGAAACACAGGGCCCCGTGGGGGCGGGGAGCTGTTTTTT | CASRNTGPRGGGELFF
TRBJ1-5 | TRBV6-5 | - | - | TGTGCCAGCAGTTACGCTTGGGGAGGAGAGCCCCAGCATTTT | CASSYAWGGEPQHF
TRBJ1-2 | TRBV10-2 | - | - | TGCGCCAGCAGTGAGCACACCTCCGGGACTTCCTATGGCTACACCTTC | CASSEHTSGTSYGYTF
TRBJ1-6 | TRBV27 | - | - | TGTGCCAGCAAACCGATCCGGGCACCAGATAATTCACCCCTCCACTTT | CASKPIRAPDNSPLHF
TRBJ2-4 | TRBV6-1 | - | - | TGTGCCAGCAGTGAACGTCTTACGGTTGTTCTAAACATTCAGTACTTC | CASSERLTVVLNIQYF
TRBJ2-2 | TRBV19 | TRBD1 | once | TGTGCCAGTAGTAACGGACCGGGACAGGGGCTGGAGGGAGCCGGGGAGCTGTTTTTT | CASSNGPGQGLEGAGELFF
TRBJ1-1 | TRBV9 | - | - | TGTGCCAGCAGAGAGGGGGGGTGGAACACTGAAGCTTTCTTT | CASREGGWNTEAFF
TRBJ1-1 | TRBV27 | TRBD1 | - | TGTGCCAGCAGGTACCAGGGGGGGGTCACTGAAGCTTTCTTT | CASRYQGGVTEAFF
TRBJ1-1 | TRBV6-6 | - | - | TGTGCCAGCAGACCCTTCCTCAAGAACACTGAAGCTTTCTTT | CASRPFLKNTEAFF
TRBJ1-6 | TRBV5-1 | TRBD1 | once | TGCGCCAGCAGCGTGTACAGGGGCCATAATTCACCCCTCCACTTT | CASSVYRGHNSPLHF
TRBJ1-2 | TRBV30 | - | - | TGTGCCTGGGTCCCCACTCAAAGTGGCTATGGCTACACCTTC | CAWVPTQSGYGYTF
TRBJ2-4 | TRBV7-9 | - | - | TGTGCCAGCAGCGCGCGGGACAGCGGAAACATTCAGTACTTC | CASSARDSGNIQYF
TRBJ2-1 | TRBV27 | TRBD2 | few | TGTGCCAGCAGTGACGGGGGGGAGCAGTTCTTC | CASSDGGEQFF
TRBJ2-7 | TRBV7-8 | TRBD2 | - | TGTGCCAGCAGCCCCGGGGGAGCGGGGATCTCCTACGAGCAGTACTTC | CASSPGGAGISYEQYF
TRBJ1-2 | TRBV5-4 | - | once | TGTGCCAGCAGCTTGGGGACGCGGGATGGCTACACCTTC | CASSLGTRDGYTF
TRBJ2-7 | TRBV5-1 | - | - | TGCGCCAGCAGCTTGGGCGGAGGGGGAGCCGACGAGCAGTACTTC | CASSLGGGGADEQYF
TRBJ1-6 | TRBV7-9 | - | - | TGTGCCAGCAACCGCGGACCCGGGACGGGGAATTCACCCCTCCACTTT | CASNRGPGTGNSPLHF
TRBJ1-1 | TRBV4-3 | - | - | TGCGCCAGCAGCCAAGACGGCCCCAACACTGAAGCTTTCTTT | CASSQDGPNTEAFF
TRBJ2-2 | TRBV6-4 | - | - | TGTGCCACTCGGGGCACCGGGGAGCTGTTTTTT | CATRGTGELFF
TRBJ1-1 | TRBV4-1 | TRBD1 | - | TGCGCCAGCAGCCAAGGGACAGGGGGCCTTCCTGAAGCTTTCTTT | CASSQGTGGLPEAFF
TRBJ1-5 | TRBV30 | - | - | TGTGCCTGGAGTGTTCATAGCAATCAGCCCCAGCATTTT | CAWSVHSNQPQHF
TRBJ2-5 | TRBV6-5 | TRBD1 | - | TGTGCCAGCAGCCAGACAGGGGGAATAACAGAGACCCAGTACTTC | CASSQTGGITETQYF
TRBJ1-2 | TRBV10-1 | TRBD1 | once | TGCGCCAGCAGCCGGGACAGAGGGACCTATGGCTACACCTTC | CASSRDRGTYGYTF
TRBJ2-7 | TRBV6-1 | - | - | TGTGCCAGCAGAACAGGCTCCTACGAGCAGTACTTC | CASRTGSYEQYF
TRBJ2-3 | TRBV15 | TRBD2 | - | TGTGCCACCAGCACCCCGGGCTGGGCGGGAGAGGCAACAGATACGCAGTATTTT | CATSTPGWAGEATDTQYF
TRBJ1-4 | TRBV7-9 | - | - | TGTGCCAGCAACGAAGGACGGGTTAATGAAAAACTGTTTTTT | CASNEGRVNEKLFF
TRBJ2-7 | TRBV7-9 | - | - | TGTGCCAGCAGCTTATCAAAGGGTGGTTACGAGCAGTACTTC | CASSLSKGGYEQYF
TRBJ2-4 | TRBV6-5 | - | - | TGTGCCAGCACCTCTCCACTAGCCAAAAACATTCAGTACTTC | CASTSPLAKNIQYF
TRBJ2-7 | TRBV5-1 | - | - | TGCGCCAGCAGCTTGCCCCCAGGGTCCGAGCAGTACTTC | CASSLPPGSEQYF
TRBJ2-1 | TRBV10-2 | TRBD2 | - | TGCGCCAGCAGTGACCCAGCGGGAGCCGGTACCTACAATGAGCAGTTCTTC | CASSDPAGAGTYNEQFF
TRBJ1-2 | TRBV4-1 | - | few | TGCGCCAGCAGCCAATATGTTCACTATGGCTACACCTTC | CASSQYVHYGYTF
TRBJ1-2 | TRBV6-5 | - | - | TGTGCCAGCATACAGAACTATGGCTACACCTTC | CASIQNYGYTF
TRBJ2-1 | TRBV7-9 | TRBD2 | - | TGTGCCAGCAGCTTAGGCGGGAGCTACAATGGGCAGTTCTTC | CASSLGGSYNGQFF
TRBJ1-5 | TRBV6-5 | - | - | TGTGCCAGCAGTTACTCCCCGGACAACAATCAGCCCCAGCATTTT | CASSYSPDNNQPQHF
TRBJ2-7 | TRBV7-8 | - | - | TGTGCCAGCAGCTTAAGGCAGGGAAGGTACGAGCAGTACTTC | CASSLRQGRYEQYF